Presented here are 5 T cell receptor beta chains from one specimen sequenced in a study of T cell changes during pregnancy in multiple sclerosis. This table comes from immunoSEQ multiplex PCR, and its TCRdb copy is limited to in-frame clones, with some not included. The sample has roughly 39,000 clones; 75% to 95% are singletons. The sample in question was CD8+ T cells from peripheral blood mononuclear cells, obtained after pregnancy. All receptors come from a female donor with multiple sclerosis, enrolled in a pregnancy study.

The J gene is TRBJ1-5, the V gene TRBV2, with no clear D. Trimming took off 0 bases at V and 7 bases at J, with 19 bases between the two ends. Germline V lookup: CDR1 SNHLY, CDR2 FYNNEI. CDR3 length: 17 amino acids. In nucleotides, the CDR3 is TGTGCCAGCAGTGAAGCCCTCCCCACGGAGGTGGGGCAGCCCCAGCATTTT. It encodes CASSEALPTEVGQPQHF. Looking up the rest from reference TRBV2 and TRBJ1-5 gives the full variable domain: EPEVTQTPSHQVTQMGQEVILRCVPISNHLYFYWYRQILGQKVEFLVSFYNNEISEKSEIFDDQFSVERPDGSNFTLKIRSTKLEDSAMYFCASSEALPTEVGQPQHFGDGTRLSIL.

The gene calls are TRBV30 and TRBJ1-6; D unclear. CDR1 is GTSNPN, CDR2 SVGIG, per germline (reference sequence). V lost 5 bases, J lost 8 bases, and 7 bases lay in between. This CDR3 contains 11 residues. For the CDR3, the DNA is TGTGCCTGGGGGAGGGATTCACCCCTCCACTTT. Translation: CAWGRDSPLHF.

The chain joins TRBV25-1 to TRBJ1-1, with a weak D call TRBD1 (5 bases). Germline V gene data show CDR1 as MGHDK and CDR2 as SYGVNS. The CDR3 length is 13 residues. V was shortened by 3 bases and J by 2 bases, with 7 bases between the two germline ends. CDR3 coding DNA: TGTGCCAGCAGTGAGGGGGGAAACACTGAAGCTTTCTTT. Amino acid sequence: CASSEGGNTEAFF.

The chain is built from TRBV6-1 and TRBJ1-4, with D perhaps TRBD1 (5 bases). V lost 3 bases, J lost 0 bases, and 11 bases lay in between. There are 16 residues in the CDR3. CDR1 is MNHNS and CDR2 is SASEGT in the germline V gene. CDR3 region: CASSEVGGTTNEKLFF. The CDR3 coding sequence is TGTGCCAGCAGTGAGGTGGGGGGAACAACTAATGAAAAACTGTTTTTT.

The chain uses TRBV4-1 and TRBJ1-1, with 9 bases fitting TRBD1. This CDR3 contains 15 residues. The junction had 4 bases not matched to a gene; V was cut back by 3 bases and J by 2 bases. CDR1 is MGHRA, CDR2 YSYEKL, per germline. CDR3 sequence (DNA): TGCGCCAGCAGCCATAGGGACAGGGTAAACACTGAAGCTTTCTTT. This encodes CASSHRDRVNTEAFF.